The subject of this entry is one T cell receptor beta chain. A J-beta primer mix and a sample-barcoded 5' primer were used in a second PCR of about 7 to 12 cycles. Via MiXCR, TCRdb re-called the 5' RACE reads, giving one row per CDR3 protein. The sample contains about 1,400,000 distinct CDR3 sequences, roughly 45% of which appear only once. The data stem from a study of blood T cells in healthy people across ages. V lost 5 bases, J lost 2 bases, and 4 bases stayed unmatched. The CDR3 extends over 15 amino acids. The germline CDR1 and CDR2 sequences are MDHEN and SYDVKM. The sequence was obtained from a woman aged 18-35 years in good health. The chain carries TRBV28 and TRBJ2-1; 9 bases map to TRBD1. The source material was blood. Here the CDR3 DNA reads TGTGCCAGCAGTACCACAGGGGGCCCCTACAATGAGCAGTTCTTC. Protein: CASSTTGGPYNEQFF.